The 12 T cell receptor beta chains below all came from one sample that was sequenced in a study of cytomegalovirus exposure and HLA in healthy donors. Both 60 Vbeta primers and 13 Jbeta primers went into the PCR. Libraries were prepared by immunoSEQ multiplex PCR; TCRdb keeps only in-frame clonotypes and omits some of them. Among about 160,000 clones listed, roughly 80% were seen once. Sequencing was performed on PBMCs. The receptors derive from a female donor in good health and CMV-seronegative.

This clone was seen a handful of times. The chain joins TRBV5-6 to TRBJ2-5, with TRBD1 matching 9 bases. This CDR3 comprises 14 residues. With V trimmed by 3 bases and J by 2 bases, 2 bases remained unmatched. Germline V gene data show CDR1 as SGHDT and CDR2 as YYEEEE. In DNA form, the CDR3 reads TGTGCCAGCAGCTCCGGGACAGGGCAAGAGACCCAGTACTTC. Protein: CASSSGTGQETQYF.

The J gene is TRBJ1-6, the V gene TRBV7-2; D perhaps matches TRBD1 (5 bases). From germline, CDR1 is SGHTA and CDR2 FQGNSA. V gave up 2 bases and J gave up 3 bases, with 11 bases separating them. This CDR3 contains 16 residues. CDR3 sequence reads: CASSLRGGVYNSPLHF. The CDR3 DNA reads TGTGCCAGCAGCTTAAGGGGAGGTGTCTATAATTCACCCCTCCACTTT.

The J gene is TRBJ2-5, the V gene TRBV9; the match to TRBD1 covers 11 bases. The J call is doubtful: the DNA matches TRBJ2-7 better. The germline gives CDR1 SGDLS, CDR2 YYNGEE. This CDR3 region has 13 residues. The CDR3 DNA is TGTGCCAGCAGCGAGGGACAGGGGGACGAGCAGTACTTC. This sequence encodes CASSEGQGDEQYF.

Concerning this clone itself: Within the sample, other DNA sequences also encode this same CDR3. CDR3 residues: CASSVVSSGNTGELFF. CDR3 bases: TGTGCCAGCAGCGTAGTGAGTAGCGGGAACACCGGGGAGCTGTTTTTT. The chain combines TRBV9 with TRBJ2-2, with D perhaps matching TRBD2 (6 bases). Per germline, CDR1 SGDLS and CDR2 YYNGEE. The ends were cut back, 0 bases at V and 1 base at J, with 10 bases in the middle. The length of the CDR3 is 16 residues.

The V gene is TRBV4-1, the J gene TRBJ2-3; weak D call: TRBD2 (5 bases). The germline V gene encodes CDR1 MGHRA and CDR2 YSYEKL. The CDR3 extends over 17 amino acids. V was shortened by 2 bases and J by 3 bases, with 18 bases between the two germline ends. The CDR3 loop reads CASSQNGNSRVTDTQYF. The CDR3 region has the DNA TGCGCCAGCAGCCAAAACGGGAACTCCCGGGTGACAGATACGCAGTATTTT.

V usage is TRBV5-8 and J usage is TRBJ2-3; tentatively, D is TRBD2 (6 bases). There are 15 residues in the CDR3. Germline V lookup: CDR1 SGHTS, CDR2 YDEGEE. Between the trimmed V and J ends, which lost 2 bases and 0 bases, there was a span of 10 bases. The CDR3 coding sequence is TGTGCCAGCAGCTTAATGGGGGGTAGCACAGATACGCAGTATTTT. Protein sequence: CASSLMGGSTDTQYF.

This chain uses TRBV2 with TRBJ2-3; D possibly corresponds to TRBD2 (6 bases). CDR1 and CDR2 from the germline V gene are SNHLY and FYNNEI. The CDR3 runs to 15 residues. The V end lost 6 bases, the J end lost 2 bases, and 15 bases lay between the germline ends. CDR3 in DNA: TGTGCCAGCAGAGGGGACTGGGCCGCCACAGATACGCAGTATTTT. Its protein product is CASRGDWAATDTQYF.

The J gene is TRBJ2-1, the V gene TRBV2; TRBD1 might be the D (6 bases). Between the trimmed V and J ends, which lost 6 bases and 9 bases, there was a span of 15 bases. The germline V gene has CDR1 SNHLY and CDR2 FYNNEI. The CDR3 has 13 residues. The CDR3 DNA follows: TGTGCCAGCAGCGCACAGGGTATGGGTGAGCAGTTCTTC. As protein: CASSAQGMGEQFF.

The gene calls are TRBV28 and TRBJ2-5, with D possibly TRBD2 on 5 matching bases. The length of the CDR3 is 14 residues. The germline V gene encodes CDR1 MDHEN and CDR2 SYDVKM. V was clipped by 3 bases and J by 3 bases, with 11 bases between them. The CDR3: CASSLTGSKETQYF. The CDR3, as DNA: TGTGCCAGCAGTTTGACGGGATCCAAAGAGACCCAGTACTTC.

The CDR3 coding sequence is TGTGCCAGCAGCTTATTGGTTCCGGGACATATAACCTACGAGCAGTACTTC. Translating it yields CASSLLVPGHITYEQYF. This chain connects TRBV7-9 to TRBJ2-7, with a possible D match to TRBD1 (6 bases). The V end was cut by 2 bases, the J end by 2 bases, with 19 bases between. The germline V gene encodes CDR1 SEHNR and CDR2 FQNEAQ (reference sequence). The length of the CDR3 is 17 residues. The whole variable domain, filled in from reference TRBV7-9 and TRBJ2-7, reads DTGVSQNPRHKITKRGQNVTFRCDPISEHNRLYWYRQTLGQGPEFLTYFQNEAQLEKSRLLSDRFSAERPKGSFSTLEIQRTEQGDSAMYLCASSLLVPGHITYEQYFGPGTRLTVT.

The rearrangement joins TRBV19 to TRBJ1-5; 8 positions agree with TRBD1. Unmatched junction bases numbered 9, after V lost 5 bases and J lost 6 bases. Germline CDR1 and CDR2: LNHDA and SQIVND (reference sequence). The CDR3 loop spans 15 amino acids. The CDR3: CASSAPGQASQPQHF. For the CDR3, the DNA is TGTGCCAGTAGTGCACCGGGACAGGCTAGTCAGCCCCAGCATTTT.

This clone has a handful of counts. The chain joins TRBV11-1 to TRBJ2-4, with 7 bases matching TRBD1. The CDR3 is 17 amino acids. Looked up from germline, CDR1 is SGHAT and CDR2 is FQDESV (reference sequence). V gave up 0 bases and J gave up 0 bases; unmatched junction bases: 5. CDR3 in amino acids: CASSLAVDRVAKNIQYF. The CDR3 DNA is TGTGCCAGCAGCTTAGCTGTCGACAGGGTAGCCAAAAACATTCAGTACTTC.